What follows are 20 T cell receptor beta chains derived from one specimen sequenced in a study of cytomegalovirus exposure and HLA in healthy donors. Primers: 60 Vbeta forward and 13 Jbeta reverse. The method was immunoSEQ multiplex PCR; TCRdb's version includes in-frame clones alone and lacks a portion of them. Found here are over 75,000 clones, roughly 60% of them singletons; the top ten hold about 2.5%. The specimen sequenced was PBMCs. These receptor sequences come from a human donor in good health.

The chain is built from TRBV14 and TRBJ1-2; D possibly corresponds to TRBD1 (5 bases). This CDR3 is 14 amino acids long. Germline CDR1 is SGHDN and CDR2 is FVKESK. V lost 5 bases and J 4 bases, leaving 14 bases between the germline ends. For the CDR3, the DNA is TGTGCCAGCAGCGCCGGCAGGGTTGGCTATGGCTACACCTTC. As protein: CASSAGRVGYGYTF.

This clone came up a few times. The V gene is TRBV27, the J gene TRBJ1-1, with 10 positions matching TRBD1. V lost 10 bases to trimming and J lost 8 bases; unmatched junction nucleotides: 10. Germline V gene data show CDR1 as MNHEY and CDR2 as SMNVEV (reference sequence). CDR3 length equals 13 residues. The CDR3 DNA reads TGTGCCACCTCCCCGGGACAGGGGAGAGAAGCTTTCTTT. It codes for CATSPGQGREAFF.

This clone was seen a handful of times. The chain is built from TRBV4-3 and TRBJ2-1; D may be TRBD2 (5 bases). This CDR3 has 15 amino acids. Trimming removed 4 bases from V and 7 bases from J, with 17 bases in between. Germline CDR1 is LGHNA and CDR2 is YSLEER. Here the CDR3 DNA reads TGCGCCAGCAGCCTCAGCCTAGCCCCGGGGAATGAGCAGTTCTTC. Residues: CASSLSLAPGNEQFF.

The rearrangement uses TRBV5-1 and TRBJ1-4, with D maybe TRBD1 (5 bases). This CDR3 has 17 residues. Trimming shortened V by 4 bases and J by 8 bases, and 24 bases separated the two germline ends. Germline values: CDR1 SGHRS, CDR2 YFSETQ. CDR3 in DNA: TGCGCCAGCAGCGAGAGTTACCGGGGGGGTCTCGAGGAAAAACTGTTTTTT. Residues: CASSESYRGGLEEKLFF.

J is TRBJ1-2 and V is TRBV2; TRBD1 is a possible D gene (6 bases). Trimming took off 5 bases at V and 4 bases at J, with 14 bases between the two ends. CDR1 is SNHLY, CDR2 FYNNEI, per germline. The CDR3 extends over 14 amino acids. CDR3: CASSNRVPSYGYTF. In nucleotides, the CDR3 is TGTGCCAGCAGTAACAGGGTCCCGTCCTATGGCTACACCTTC.

The chain couples TRBV7-3 to TRBJ1-6; 8 bases align to TRBD1. There are 18 residues in the CDR3. Germline V gene sequence: CDR1 SGHTA, CDR2 FQGTGA. The junction had 15 bases not matched to a gene; V was cut back by 5 bases and J by 6 bases. CDR3 nucleotide sequence: TGTGCCAGCAGCCGTTCGACCCCAGGGGGCACCCCTAATTCACCCCTCCACTTT. Translating gives CASSRSTPGGTPNSPLHF.

This chain joins TRBV18 and TRBJ1-4, with D maybe TRBD1 (5 bases). The V end lost 5 bases, the J end lost 2 bases, and 15 bases lay between the germline ends. Germline CDR1 reads KGHSH; CDR2 reads LQKENI. CDR3 size: 16 residues. The CDR3 DNA reads TGTGCCAGCTCAATGGCCAGGGTAGCCACTAATGAAAAACTGTTTTTT. It specifies CASSMARVATNEKLFF. The full variable domain, its missing parts supplied by reference TRBV18 and TRBJ1-4, is NAGVMQNPRHLVRRRGQEARLRCSPMKGHSHVYWYRQLPEEGLKFMVYLQKENIIDESGMPKERFSAEFPKEGPSILRIQQVVRGDSAAYFCASSMARVATNEKLFFGSGTQLSVL.

The CDR3 sequence is CASSTGAGTGNNEQFF. CDR3 DNA sequence: TGTGCCAGCAGCACCGGGGCCGGGACAGGGAACAATGAGCAGTTCTTC. The rearrangement joins TRBV11-3 to TRBJ2-1; 9 nucleotides align to TRBD1. V lost 5 bases, J lost 5 bases, and 10 bases stayed unmatched. CDR1 is SGHNT, CDR2 YENEEA, per germline. The CDR3 length is 16 residues.

There are a few counts of this clone. The chain links TRBV5-1 to TRBJ2-1, with 7 bases aligning to TRBD1. Unmatched junction bases numbered 9, after V lost 4 bases and J lost 8 bases. CDR3 size: 14 residues. CDR1 and CDR2 (germline): SGHRS, YFSETQ. The CDR3 nucleotides are TGCGCCAGCAGCCGGGGACAGCCTGGAGATGAGCAGTTCTTC. This encodes CASSRGQPGDEQFF.

The chain employs TRBV4-1 and TRBJ1-5; D is possibly TRBD1 (6 bases). The germline V and J ends were trimmed by 1 base and 0 bases, with 10 bases remaining between them. The CDR3 is 16 residues long. The V gene's germline CDR1 is MGHRA and CDR2 YSYEKL. CDR3 in amino acids: CASSQGRTVSNQPQHF. CDR3 DNA sequence: TGCGCCAGCAGCCAAGGTCGGACAGTTAGCAATCAGCCCCAGCATTTT.

The chain combines TRBV5-1 with TRBJ2-5, with 8 bases fitting TRBD1. The CDR3 spans 15 residues. CDR1 SGHRS and CDR2 YFSETQ come from the germline V gene. The V segment lost 4 bases and the J segment 4 bases; nucleotides outside the gene matches: 9. This CDR3 is CASSGQGIGGETQYF. The CDR3 coding sequence is TGCGCCAGCAGCGGACAGGGTATTGGGGGAGAGACCCAGTACTTC. Supplemented by reference TRBV5-1 and TRBJ2-5, the full variable domain reads KAGVTQTPRYLIKTRGQQVTLSCSPISGHRSVSWYQQTPGQGLQFLFEYFSETQRNKGNFPGRFSGRQFSNSRSEMNVSTLELGDSALYLCASSGQGIGGETQYFGPGTRLLVL.

This clone was counted a single time. The CDR3 nucleotides read TGTGCCAGCAGCTACCGTCCGGGACAAGGAAACTATGGCTACACCTTC. As protein: CASSYRPGQGNYGYTF. This chain links TRBV5-4 with TRBJ1-2, with D possibly being TRBD1 (6 bases). Germline CDR1 and CDR2: SGHNT and YYREEE (reference sequence). V lost 3 bases, J lost 2 bases, and 17 bases lay in between. CDR3 length equals 16 residues.

In DNA, the CDR3 is TGTGCCAGCAGCTTAGCAAGACTAGCGGGGGGTAGCACAGATACGCAGTATTTT. Encoded protein: CASSLARLAGGSTDTQYF. This chain uses TRBV7-6 with TRBJ2-3; 13 bases align to TRBD2. CDR1 and CDR2 (germline): SGHVS, FNYEAQ. The CDR3 sequence is 18 residues long. J gave up 0 bases and V 0 bases, and 3 bases lay outside the gene matches.

CDR3: CASSTDRGRVYTF. The CDR3 nucleotides are TGTGCCAGTAGTACCGACAGGGGCCGGGTGTACACCTTC. The V and J genes are TRBV19 and TRBJ1-2, with 8 nucleotides matching TRBD1. From germline, CDR1 is LNHDA and CDR2 SQIVND (reference sequence). The CDR3 totals 13 residues. V was clipped by 4 bases and J by 11 bases; unmatched bases: 9.

This clone was seen only a few times. The chain has TRBV19 and TRBJ1-4; 7 bases match TRBD1. The CDR3 covers 15 residues. Trimming took 1 base from V and 4 from J; bases not matched to a gene: 3. In germline, CDR1 is LNHDA, CDR2 SQIVND (reference sequence). The CDR3 DNA reads as TGTGCCAGTAGTATAGGGGACAGATTTAATGAAAAACTGTTTTTT. Amino acids: CASSIGDRFNEKLFF.

This clone came up a few times. The chain couples TRBV2 to TRBJ2-3, with TRBD2 identical over 12 bases. The V gene end was trimmed by 5 bases and the J gene end by 6 bases; junction bases not matched to a gene: 6. The length of the CDR3 is 15 residues. CDR1 SNHLY and CDR2 FYNNEI come from the germline V gene. CDR3 protein: CASSYLAGGPDTQYF. The CDR3 DNA follows: TGTGCCAGCAGTTACCTAGCGGGGGGGCCGGATACGCAGTATTTT.

The chain recombines TRBV11-3 with TRBJ2-7; weak D call: TRBD2 (5 bases). The CDR3 sequence is 14 residues long. V lost 1 base and J 1 base, leaving 8 bases between the germline ends. CDR1 is SGHNT, CDR2 YENEEA, per germline. In nucleotides, the CDR3 is TGTGCCAGCAGCTTAGGTGGAGGTTCCTACGAGCAGTACTTC. Amino acids: CASSLGGGSYEQYF.

The chain joins TRBV9 to TRBJ2-3, with TRBD1 matching over 10 bases. Trimming took 2 bases from V and 2 from J; bases not matched to a gene: 5. Germline V CDR1 and CDR2: SGDLS, YYNGEE. The CDR3 spans 16 residues. The CDR3 protein is CASSVGTGVSTDTQYF. The CDR3 DNA follows: TGTGCCAGCAGCGTCGGGACAGGGGTCTCCACAGATACGCAGTATTTT.

The J gene is TRBJ1-5, the V gene TRBV19, with no clear D. The CDR3 totals 13 residues. V was cut by 8 bases and J by 3 bases, with 11 bases left in between. The germline V gene has CDR1 LNHDA and CDR2 SQIVND (reference sequence). The CDR3 protein is CASDNGSNQPQHF. CDR3 DNA: TGTGCCAGTGACAACGGTTCCAATCAGCCCCAGCATTTT.

The chain couples TRBV11-2 to TRBJ2-2; 8 bases align to TRBD1. CDR1 SGHAT and CDR2 FQNNGV come from the germline V gene. The CDR3 runs to 16 residues. The ends lost 1 base at V and 4 bases at J; junction bases unmatched: 5. CDR3 nucleotide sequence: TGTGCCAGCAGCTTAGTGGGACAGGTGCTCACCGGGGAGCTGTTTTTT. Its translation: CASSLVGQVLTGELFF.